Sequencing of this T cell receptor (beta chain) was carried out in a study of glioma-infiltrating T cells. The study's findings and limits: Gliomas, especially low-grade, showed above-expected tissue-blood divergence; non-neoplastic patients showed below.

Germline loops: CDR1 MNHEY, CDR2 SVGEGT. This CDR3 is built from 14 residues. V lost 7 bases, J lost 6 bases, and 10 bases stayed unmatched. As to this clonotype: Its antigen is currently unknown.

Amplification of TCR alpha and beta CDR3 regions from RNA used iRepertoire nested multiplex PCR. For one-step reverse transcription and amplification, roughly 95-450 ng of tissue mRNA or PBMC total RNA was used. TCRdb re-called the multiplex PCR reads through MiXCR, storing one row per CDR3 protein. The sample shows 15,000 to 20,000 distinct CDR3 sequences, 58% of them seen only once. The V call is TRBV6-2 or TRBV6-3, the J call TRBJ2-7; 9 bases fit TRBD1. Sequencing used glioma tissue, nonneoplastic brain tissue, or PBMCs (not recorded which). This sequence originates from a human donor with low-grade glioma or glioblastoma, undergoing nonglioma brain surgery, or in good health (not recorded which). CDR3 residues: CASNSGTGKSEQYF. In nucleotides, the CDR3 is TGTGCCAGCAATTCTGGGACAGGGAAGAGCGAGCAGTACTTC.